This TCR beta chain was recovered during a study of T cells in Graves' hyperthyroidism and ophthalmopathy. Note on this clonotype: What it binds is unknown. A much bigger clone sits one base away, suggesting this may be a read error.

Researchers took RNA transcripts and amplified the TCR beta CDR3 regions from them. First-round RT-PCR of the TCR CDR3 relied on the HTBI primer set. TCRdb re-called the multiplex PCR reads with MiXCR, one entry per CDR3 protein. Among about 840,000 distinct CDR3 sequences listed, approximately 40% were seen once. Overall study findings and caveats: Ophthalmopathy prediction by the model preceded onset by a median approximately six months.

This CDR3 has 10 amino acids. Germline V CDR1 and CDR2: DFQATT, SNEGSKA (reference sequence). This TCR came from a man aged 18 to 30 with Graves' hyperthyroidism. This sequence joins TRBV20-1 and TRBJ2-7; D is unclear. The sample comprised blood. Here the CDR3 DNA reads TGCGGTGCTGTCCGCTACGAGCAGTACTTC. This translates into CGAVRYEQYF.